The clone carrying this T cell receptor beta chain was counted only a few times. As yet, its antigen is unknown. The library targeted TCRbeta and was prepared with unique molecular identifiers. TCRdb independently ran MiXCR on the PCR reads; one entry per CDR3 protein. The sample contains 300,000 to 350,000 distinct CDR3 sequences, under 20% of which appear only once. This record belongs to a study of T-cell reconstitution after alpha-beta-depleted transplantation in children. The V gene's germline CDR1 is LGHNA and CDR2 YNFKEQ. The trim removed 0 bases at V and 4 bases at J, leaving 2 bases unmatched. The CDR3 totals 15 residues. Findings and caveats of the study: Certain patients had high TCRbeta diversity at day 60, and it came from recipient T cells and thymic progenitors that survived. In patients about two months after transplant, alpha-beta T cells reportedly arose from several hundred expanded graft clones. T-cell numbers and diversity one year post-transplant derived largely from freshly generated T cells.

This sample comprised PBMCs, mostly from graft donor cells, obtained 360 days after TCRalphabeta/CD19-depleted stem cell transplant. The sequence derives from a male patient aged 2 to 10 who had a stem cell transplant for acute lymphoblastic leukemia, so the T cells may come from the graft donor. This chain joins TRBV4-2 and TRBJ2-3, with TRBD2 matching 9 bases. CDR3 coding DNA: TGTGCCAGCAGCCAAGAGACTAGCGGAGCAGATACGCAGTATTTT. Translation gives CASSQETSGADTQYF.